These T cell receptor beta chains were read from a single sample in a study of blood T cell repertoires in COVID-19. Generated by immunoSEQ multiplex PCR, the TCRdb table keeps only in-frame clones and is missing some. This sample has some 420,000 clones, with around 89% found just once. Specimen: PBMCs or T cells enriched from blood (not recorded which). The receptors were gathered from a young man who had recovered from COVID-19. CDR3s leave out the opening cysteine and the closing phenylalanine or tryptophan. Each record gives: V gene, J gene, CDR3 protein.

v_call: TRBV3-1/TRBV3-2; j_call: TRBJ2-5; cdr3_aa: ASSQGALAGIETQY
v_call: TRBV27; j_call: TRBJ2-7; cdr3_aa: ASSLSGGIASYEQY
v_call: TRBV28; j_call: TRBJ2-7; cdr3_aa: ASSLGGYRVYEQY
v_call: TRBV3-1/TRBV3-2; j_call: TRBJ2-2; cdr3_aa: ASRGVKNTGELF
v_call: TRBV30; j_call: TRBJ2-7; cdr3_aa: AWSSPAGGGGEQY
v_call: TRBV6-1; j_call: TRBJ1-4; cdr3_aa: ASSEDKGVIEKLF
v_call: TRBV3-1/TRBV3-2; j_call: TRBJ2-7; cdr3_aa: ASRRGQTYEQY
v_call: TRBV12-3/TRBV12-4; j_call: TRBJ1-2; cdr3_aa: ASRGALIGYT
v_call: TRBV30; j_call: TRBJ1-6; cdr3_aa: AWTSGSSPLH
v_call: TRBV7-2; j_call: TRBJ2-3; cdr3_aa: ASSSYGTTVTDTQY
v_call: TRBV30; j_call: TRBJ1-5; cdr3_aa: ACSTGGNQPQH
v_call: TRBV5-1; j_call: TRBJ2-7; cdr3_aa: ASSLFSDTYEQY
v_call: TRBV27; j_call: TRBJ1-5; cdr3_aa: ASSEQTGASNQPQH
v_call: TRBV5-1; j_call: TRBJ2-2; cdr3_aa: ASSVRDSHTGELF
v_call: TRBV27; j_call: TRBJ2-7; cdr3_aa: ASSFSGQGYEQY
v_call: TRBV27; j_call: TRBJ2-2; cdr3_aa: ASSRGLAGMVFANTGELF
v_call: TRBV11-2; j_call: TRBJ2-7; cdr3_aa: ASSLGDYSYEQY
v_call: TRBV7-9; j_call: TRBJ1-2; cdr3_aa: ASSLGDRGHGYT
v_call: TRBV29-1; j_call: TRBJ1-5; cdr3_aa: SVADSYSNQPQH
v_call: TRBV9; j_call: TRBJ2-2; cdr3_aa: ASSMGLAGPARKKANTGELF
v_call: TRBV6-5; j_call: TRBJ2-2; cdr3_aa: ASRAPSVMPGELF
v_call: TRBV30; j_call: TRBJ1-5; cdr3_aa: AWIKRWGQGRNQPQH
v_call: TRBV15; j_call: TRBJ2-7; cdr3_aa: ATSLHRDSSYEQY
v_call: TRBV6-1; j_call: TRBJ1-6; cdr3_aa: ASGEQGGNSPLH
v_call: TRBV6-6; j_call: TRBJ2-1; cdr3_aa: ASSHTGTSGSRQYNEQF
v_call: TRBV7-9; j_call: TRBJ2-2; cdr3_aa: ASTPAGGLAGELF
v_call: TRBV30; j_call: TRBJ2-1; cdr3_aa: AWNKVAGSSYNEQF
v_call: TRBV7-2; j_call: TRBJ1-1; cdr3_aa: ASSLLGQNTEAF
v_call: TRBV5-1; j_call: TRBJ2-5; cdr3_aa: ASRPSGSETQY
v_call: TRBV15; j_call: TRBJ1-6; cdr3_aa: ATGKGVYSPLH
v_call: TRBV5-1; j_call: TRBJ2-5; cdr3_aa: ASSGSLETQY
v_call: TRBV7-8; j_call: TRBJ2-7; cdr3_aa: ASSSPTTAYEQY
v_call: TRBV6-5; j_call: TRBJ1-4; cdr3_aa: ASSRVGRGEKLF
v_call: TRBV12-3/TRBV12-4; j_call: TRBJ2-7; cdr3_aa: ASASGRYEQY
v_call: TRBV29-1; j_call: TRBJ2-3; cdr3_aa: SVKGLAAKSSTDTQY
v_call: TRBV19; j_call: TRBJ1-5; cdr3_aa: ASSRMGGGVKPQH
v_call: TRBV5-4; j_call: TRBJ2-7; cdr3_aa: ASSRDFPYEQY
v_call: TRBV14; j_call: TRBJ1-2; cdr3_aa: ASSQDRGQNYGYT
v_call: TRBV3-1/TRBV3-2; j_call: TRBJ2-2; cdr3_aa: ASSPLGLTGELF
v_call: TRBV18; j_call: TRBJ2-1; cdr3_aa: ASSTDNRYNEQF
v_call: TRBV7-9; j_call: TRBJ1-1; cdr3_aa: ASSPKTMNTEAF
v_call: TRBV28; j_call: TRBJ1-1; cdr3_aa: ASGLGGWSTEAF
v_call: TRBV27; j_call: TRBJ2-7; cdr3_aa: ASSLQGTARTEQY
v_call: TRBV3-1/TRBV3-2; j_call: TRBJ2-1; cdr3_aa: ASSQGSGRSYNEQF